The 30 T cell receptor beta chains below come from one sample, sequenced in a study of cytomegalovirus exposure and HLA in healthy donors. Primers: 60 Vbeta forward and 13 Jbeta reverse. TCRdb's table, derived via immunoSEQ multiplex PCR, lists solely in-frame clones and lacks some. Of under 200,000 clones detected, nearly 80% appear once; the ten largest clones hold about 14%. The sample comprised PBMCs. These receptors all come from a man aged 50-60 years in good health and CMV-seropositive.

The V and J genes are TRBV11-2 and TRBJ1-5; tentative D call: TRBD1 (5 bases). The CDR3 is 14 residues long. The V end lost 2 bases, the J end lost 6 bases, and 11 bases lay between the germline ends. Per the germline V gene, CDR1 is SGHAT and CDR2 is FQNNGV. This CDR3 is CASSLSRGGQPQHF. CDR3 DNA: TGTGCCAGCAGCTTATCGCGGGGGGGTCAGCCCCAGCATTTT.

This sequence joins TRBV18 and TRBJ2-7; 8 bases agree with TRBD1. The length of the CDR3 is 16 residues. V lost 3 bases to trimming and J lost 0 bases; unmatched junction nucleotides: 7. Per the germline V gene, CDR1 is KGHSH and CDR2 is LQKENI. CDR3 coding DNA: TGTGCCAGCTCACCGTTTGGCGGGACAGGCTCCTACGAGCAGTACGTC. It translates to CASSPFGGTGSYEQYV.

For this clone: One end of the junction fails to match germline, which may point to a read error. CDR3 nucleotide sequence: TGCGCCAGCGGCCATAATAGCGGGGGACCTTCCTACGAGCAGTACTTC. Protein sequence: CASGHNSGGPSYEQYF. J is TRBJ2-7 and V is TRBV4-1; 9 nucleotides align to TRBD2. Germline CDR1 and CDR2: MGHRA and YSYEKL. CDR3 size: 16 residues.

This chain connects TRBV11-1 to TRBJ2-1; a possible D gene is TRBD2 (6 bases). The CDR3 consists of 11 residues. Per germline, CDR1 SGHAT and CDR2 FQDESV (reference sequence). V lost 4 bases, J lost 12 bases, and 10 bases lay in between. DNA for the CDR3: TGTGCCAGCAGCTCACTAGCTGCGCAGTTCTTC. This gives the protein CASSSLAAQFF.

This clone was counted a few times. The chain couples TRBV5-4 to TRBJ2-5; 7 nucleotides line up with TRBD1. The germline gives CDR1 SGHNT, CDR2 YYREEE (reference sequence). There are 14 residues in the CDR3. The V segment lost 4 bases and the J segment 3 bases; nucleotides outside the gene matches: 6. The CDR3 nucleotides read TGTGCCAGCAGCCCCACAGGGGACGAAGAGACCCAGTACTTC. Protein: CASSPTGDEETQYF.

The chain couples TRBV29-1 to TRBJ1-2; 9 bases fit TRBD1. This CDR3 spans 14 amino acids. V gave up 4 bases and J gave up 8 bases; unmatched junction bases: 11. Germline-derived CDR1 and CDR2 are SQVTM and ANQGSEA. The CDR3 nucleotides read TGCAGCGTTGGCATGATGACAGGGGGAGGCGGCTACACCTTC. Amino acids: CSVGMMTGGGGYTF.

This clone occurred a few times. J is TRBJ1-2 and V is TRBV6-1; D may be TRBD1 (6 bases). The V and J ends lost 6 bases and 4 bases respectively, with 12 bases between them. This CDR3 spans 13 amino acids. From germline, CDR1 is MNHNS and CDR2 SASEGT. CDR3 residues: CASSLRTAYGYTF. The CDR3, as DNA: TGTGCCAGCAGCCTCAGGACAGCCTATGGCTACACCTTC.

V usage is TRBV30 and J usage is TRBJ2-3, with 8 bases that match TRBD2. J lost 2 bases, V lost 4 bases, and 8 bases had no gene match. CDR1 and CDR2 (germline): GTSNPN, SVGIG (reference sequence). This CDR3 region has 15 residues. CDR3 in amino acids: CAWTKTSATTDTQYF. The CDR3 bases are TGTGCCTGGACTAAGACTAGCGCGACCACAGATACGCAGTATTTT.

This clone occurred once. V gene TRBV10-1 combines with J gene TRBJ2-3, with TRBD1 as a possible D gene (6 bases). The CDR3 has 13 residues. V dropped 4 bases and J dropped 3 bases, with 8 bases sitting between them. Germline V gene data show CDR1 as WNHNN and CDR2 as SYGVQD (reference sequence). CDR3 DNA: TGCGCCAGCAGTGGGCAGGGGACAGATACGCAGTATTTT. Its protein product is CASSGQGTDTQYF.

The chain couples TRBV18 to TRBJ2-5, with 8 bases aligning to TRBD1. CDR1 and CDR2 (germline): KGHSH, LQKENI. V lost 0 bases to trimming and J lost 5 bases; unmatched junction nucleotides: 2. The CDR3 runs to 14 residues. DNA of the CDR3: TGTGCCAGCTCACCACCGACAGGGGCGGAGACCCAGTACTTC. It encodes CASSPPTGAETQYF.

This clone was counted a few times. The rearrangement uses TRBV7-9 and TRBJ1-1, with 8 bases identical to TRBD1. V lost 5 bases, J lost 4 bases, and 12 bases stayed unmatched. This CDR3 has 16 residues. Germline V gene lookup returns CDR1 SEHNR and CDR2 FQNEAQ (reference sequence). The CDR3 coding sequence is TGTGCCAGCAGCCAATCAAACAGGGGGATGAGCACTGAAGCTTTCTTT. Encoded protein: CASSQSNRGMSTEAFF.

The chain uses TRBV5-5 and TRBJ2-5; TRBD2 aligns across 15 bases. With V trimmed by 4 bases and J by 5 bases, 6 bases remained unmatched. The germline V gene has CDR1 SGHKS and CDR2 YYEKEE (reference sequence). This CDR3 is built from 16 residues. The CDR3 protein is CASSPGLAGGRETQYF. The CDR3 DNA follows: TGTGCCAGCAGCCCGGGACTAGCGGGGGGAAGGGAGACCCAGTACTTC.

In DNA, the CDR3 is TGTGCCAGCAGCCTACTGGGCGGGGGCTACAATGAGCAGTTCTTC. It specifies CASSLLGGGYNEQFF. This sequence joins TRBV7-3 and TRBJ2-1; 7 nucleotides align to TRBD2. Germline CDR1 is SGHTA and CDR2 is FQGTGA. The ends lost 5 bases at V and 3 bases at J; junction bases unmatched: 7. This CDR3 has 15 amino acids.

The chain couples TRBV7-9 to TRBJ1-5, with 8 nucleotides matching TRBD1. The CDR3 sequence is 17 residues long. Germline-derived CDR1 and CDR2 are SEHNR and FQNEAQ (reference sequence). J lost 5 bases, V lost 1 base, and 10 bases had no gene match. The CDR3 here is CASSLGSGGYRDQPQHF. The DNA of the CDR3 is TGTGCCAGCAGCTTAGGGTCAGGGGGCTATCGCGATCAGCCCCAGCATTTT.

This chain uses TRBV14 with TRBJ2-3; D might be TRBD1 (5 bases). There are 15 residues in the CDR3. The germline gives CDR1 SGHDN, CDR2 FVKESK. V was cut by 5 bases and J by 1 base, with 13 bases left in between. The CDR3 DNA reads TGTGCCAGCAGCGAAGTAAGCAGGGGCACAGATACGCAGTATTTT. It specifies CASSEVSRGTDTQYF.

The chain employs TRBV7-8 and TRBJ1-2; 7 bases agree with TRBD1. J lost 5 bases, V lost 5 bases, and 14 bases had no gene match. CDR3 length: 16 amino acids. Germline V lookup: CDR1 SGHVS, CDR2 FQNEAQ. The CDR3 DNA follows: TGTGCCAGCAGCCCTGAGGCAGGGGGTAGGCTTTATGGCTACACCTTC. This gives the protein CASSPEAGGRLYGYTF.

The rearrangement uses TRBV14 and TRBJ2-7, with D tentatively TRBD2 (6 bases). The length of the CDR3 is 13 residues. Trimming stripped 1 base from V and 6 bases from J, with 10 bases between. The germline V gene has CDR1 SGHDN and CDR2 FVKESK. The CDR3 loop is CASSQGGVGEQYF. In nucleotides, the CDR3 is TGTGCCAGCAGCCAAGGCGGGGTCGGCGAGCAGTACTTC.

J is TRBJ2-3 and V is TRBV6-5, with 8 positions matching TRBD2. This CDR3 contains 15 residues. V gave up 5 bases and J gave up 4 bases; unmatched junction bases: 8. The V gene's germline CDR1 is MNHEY and CDR2 SVGAGI. DNA for the CDR3: TGTGCCAGCAGTCCCCTGGCGGGGGGCGCAGATACGCAGTATTTT. This encodes CASSPLAGGADTQYF.

This chain joins TRBV15 and TRBJ1-3; TRBD1 is a possible D gene (5 bases). CDR1 is LNHNV, CDR2 YYDKDF, per germline (reference sequence). Trimming left V 4 bases short and J 0 bases short, with 13 bases between. The CDR3 runs to 16 residues. The CDR3, as DNA: TGTGCCACCAGCAAGCGACAGACCACCTCTGGAAACACCATATATTTT. Amino acids: CATSKRQTTSGNTIYF.

The rearrangement uses TRBV4-1 and TRBJ1-2; no clear D gene. The CDR3 contains 13 residues. V gave up 1 base and J gave up 7 bases, with 10 bases separating them. Looked up from germline, CDR1 is MGHRA and CDR2 is YSYEKL. The CDR3 loop is CASSQGAAIGYTF. In DNA, the CDR3 is TGCGCCAGCAGCCAAGGGGCAGCAATTGGCTACACCTTC.

The chain carries TRBV7-2 and TRBJ2-2; 8 positions agree with TRBD2. The CDR3 is 16 amino acids. J lost 5 bases, V lost 0 bases, and 5 bases had no gene match. The germline CDR1 and CDR2 sequences are SGHTA and FQGNSA. CDR3 residues: CASSLAGAGGTGELFF. The CDR3 nucleotides are TGTGCCAGCAGCTTAGCCGGCGCGGGGGGAACCGGGGAGCTGTTTTTT. The complete variable domain, with remaining parts taken from reference TRBV7-2 and TRBJ2-2, reads GAGVSQSPSNKVTEKGKDVELRCDPISGHTALYWYRQSLGQGLEFLIYFQGNSAPDKSGLPSDRFSAERTGGSVSTLTIQRTQQEDSAVYLCASSLAGAGGTGELFFGEGSRLTVL.

The DNA for the CDR3 is TGTGCCAGCAGTGAAAGCCCGGACAGCTATGGCTACACCTTC. Protein: CASSESPDSYGYTF. The V call is TRBV6-1, the J call TRBJ1-2; TRBD1 might be the D (6 bases). The CDR3 contains 14 residues. V lost 2 bases and J lost 4, with 11 bases in between. CDR1 is MNHNS and CDR2 is SASEGT in the germline V gene.

The chain carries TRBV7-8 and TRBJ1-5; possible D gene TRBD1, 5 bases. This CDR3 has 17 residues. CDR1 and CDR2 from the germline V gene are SGHVS and FQNEAQ. Trimming took off 1 base at V and 3 bases at J, with 16 bases between the two ends. The CDR3 sequence is CASSLEVGQGFNQPQHF. The CDR3 DNA is TGTGCCAGCAGCTTAGAAGTCGGACAAGGCTTCAATCAGCCCCAGCATTTT.

This clone was picked up a small number of times. The chain couples TRBV5-1 to TRBJ2-7, with TRBD2 identical over 14 bases. The CDR3 length is 18 residues. The trim removed 0 bases at V and 4 bases at J, leaving 9 bases unmatched. Germline CDR1 SGHRS, CDR2 YFSETQ. The CDR3 sequence: CASSLVPAGTSGGYEQYF. The CDR3 DNA reads as TGCGCCAGCAGCTTGGTTCCCGCCGGGACTAGCGGGGGTTACGAGCAGTACTTC.

V and J are TRBV2 and TRBJ1-2; TRBD1 matches at 7 bases. The CDR3 is 14 amino acids. J was trimmed by 2 bases and V by 10 bases; bases with no gene match: 10. Germline values: CDR1 SNHLY, CDR2 FYNNEI. The CDR3 coding sequence is TGTGCCACAGATCAGGCAGGGGGGAACTATGGCTACACCTTC. It codes for CATDQAGGNYGYTF.

This chain uses TRBV7-2 with TRBJ1-2; 10 bases are a match to TRBD1. The length of the CDR3 is 15 residues. Germline values: CDR1 SGHTA, CDR2 FQGNSA. J lost 8 bases, V lost 5 bases, and 11 bases had no gene match. The CDR3 DNA is TGTGCCAGCAGCGCCCGACAGGGGGCAGCTGAGGGCTACACCTTC. Protein: CASSARQGAAEGYTF.

This clone appeared a single time. The V and J genes are TRBV6-1 and TRBJ1-5; maybe TRBD1 (5 bases). Trimming took 7 bases from V and 3 from J, leaving 10 bases between them. CDR3 length equals 13 residues. CDR1 and CDR2 from the germline V gene are MNHNS and SASEGT. This chain's CDR3 is CASNRQYNQPQHF. CDR3 DNA: TGTGCCAGCAACCGACAGTACAATCAGCCCCAGCATTTT.

This chain links TRBV2 with TRBJ1-3; D unclear. The CDR3 has 14 amino acids. With 7 bases removed from V and 0 bases from J, the gap between germline ends came to 10 bases. Per germline, CDR1 SNHLY and CDR2 FYNNEI. CDR3 region: CASKRESSGNTIYF. The CDR3 nucleotides read TGTGCCAGCAAGCGGGAGAGCTCTGGAAACACCATATATTTT.

This chain connects TRBV5-6 to TRBJ2-7; 8 positions match TRBD1. Germline V CDR1 and CDR2: SGHDT, YYEEEE. The CDR3 is made up of 18 amino acids. Trimming removed 3 bases from V and 1 base from J; junction bases left unmatched: 15. This CDR3 reads CASSWRGQDGKISYEQYV. The CDR3 DNA reads TGTGCCAGCAGCTGGAGGGGACAGGACGGCAAAATTTCCTACGAGCAGTACGTC.

J is TRBJ1-1 and V is TRBV19; 8 bases match TRBD1. The CDR3 runs 13 residues. From germline, CDR1 is LNHDA and CDR2 SQIVND (reference sequence). V trimming: 5 bases; J trimming: 7 bases; junction bases outside the gene matches: 6. This CDR3 reads CASSLGQALEAFF. The CDR3 DNA reads as TGTGCCAGTAGTTTGGGACAGGCTCTTGAAGCTTTCTTT.